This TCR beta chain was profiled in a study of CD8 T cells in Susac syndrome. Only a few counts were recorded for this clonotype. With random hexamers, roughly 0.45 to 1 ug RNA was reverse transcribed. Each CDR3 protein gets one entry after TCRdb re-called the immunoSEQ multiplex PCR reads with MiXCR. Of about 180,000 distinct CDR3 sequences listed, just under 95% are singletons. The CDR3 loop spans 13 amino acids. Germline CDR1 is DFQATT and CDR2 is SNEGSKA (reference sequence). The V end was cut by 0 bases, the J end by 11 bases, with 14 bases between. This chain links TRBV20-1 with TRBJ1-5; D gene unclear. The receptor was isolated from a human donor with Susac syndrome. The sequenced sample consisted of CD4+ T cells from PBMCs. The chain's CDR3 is CSARDSWVGTQHF. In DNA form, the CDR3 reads TGCAGTGCTAGAGATTCGTGGGTAGGGACCCAGCATTTT.